This TCR beta chain is drawn from a study of blood T cell repertoires in COVID-19. On the study more broadly: Material from acute and convalescent COVID-19 was sourced from the United States, Italy and Spain. Nucleic acid was either cDNA or gDNA, and it came from T cells, B-cell-depleted T cells, or PBMCs.

The age range of participants was about 18 to 95 years, with residence in more than 20 US areas. Germline V gene sequence: CDR1 SGHNT, CDR2 YYREEE (reference sequence). CDR3 length: 15 amino acids. Losses at the gene ends were 3 bases for V and 6 bases for J; bases not matched to a gene: 11. In the study's own analysis: The assay estimated nucleated cells by amplifying reference gene primers. TCRdb's copy holds only in-frame clones and misses some; the assay was immunoSEQ multiplex PCR. V and J calls and clone size are given by that table; D and trimming were obtained from the DNA. The profile shows 200,000 to 300,000 clones, 87% of them singletons.

The chain combines TRBV5-4 with TRBJ1-1, with 7 positions matching TRBD1. Sequencing used PBMCs or T cells enriched from blood (not recorded which). The TCR was taken from a woman aged 30 to 39 with acute COVID-19. CDR3 loop: CASSSKQGRGAEAFF. CDR3 in DNA: TGTGCCAGCAGCTCGAAACAGGGGAGAGGAGCTGAAGCTTTCTTT.